This is a list of T cell receptor beta chains from one sample in a study of blood T cell repertoires in COVID-19. Generated by immunoSEQ multiplex PCR, the TCRdb table keeps only in-frame clones and is missing some. In the table there are 150,000 to 200,000 clones, about 88% of which are singletons. The sequenced sample was peripheral blood. All receptors come from a woman in her 30s with active or convalescent COVID-19. CDR3s leave out the opening cysteine and the closing phenylalanine or tryptophan. The D gene is left open where the match is weak. Part of the rows lack a size; the others show once, few, many or a class for expanded clones.

j_gene	d_gene	v_gene	abundance	len	CDR3aa
TRBJ2-4	NA	TRBV19	NA	10	ASSSVRGIQY
TRBJ1-2	NA	TRBV9	NA	14	ASSVVPERDNYGYT
TRBJ1-1	NA	TRBV2	NA	11	ASSDGTNTEAF
TRBJ1-1	TRBD1	TRBV6-5	NA	12	ASSYTTGGTEAF
TRBJ1-1	NA	TRBV5-5	NA	14	ASSLTRRQLPTEAF
TRBJ1-5	NA	TRBV19	NA	11	ASSIPRIGPQH
TRBJ2-3	TRBD2	TRBV7-8	NA	15	ASSPEERGGPSDTQY
TRBJ1-2	NA	TRBV11-2	NA	10	ASSLDGRGCS
TRBJ2-3	TRBD1	TRBV3-1/TRBV3-2	NA	15	ASSMAGTGAGADTQY
TRBJ2-7	NA	TRBV6-5	NA	13	ASSYSYGEAYEQY
TRBJ1-6	NA	TRBV27	NA	13	ASSWGGGVASPLH
TRBJ2-1	NA	TRBV19	NA	13	ASSIDNRSYNEQF
TRBJ1-2	NA	TRBV27	NA	12	ASSVPGHVYGYT
TRBJ1-1	NA	TRBV5-6	few	14	ASSLQGPLMNTEAF
TRBJ2-3	NA	TRBV7-9	NA	13	ASRVGIRGTDTQY
TRBJ1-1	NA	TRBV2	NA	10	ANRNGNTEAF
TRBJ1-4	TRBD1	TRBV4-1	NA	15	ASSQGARGTGYEKLF
TRBJ2-7	NA	TRBV12-3/TRBV12-4	few	11	ASSSGMTAEQY
TRBJ2-7	NA	TRBV13	NA	14	ASSPPTGQGFNEQY
TRBJ2-2	NA	TRBV19	once	12	ASSIDRGIGELF
TRBJ1-1	TRBD1	TRBV7-9	NA	13	ASSGGQGLNTEAF
TRBJ1-4	TRBD1	TRBV5-4	NA	13	ASSLAGGQNEKLF
TRBJ1-4	TRBD1	TRBV6-6	NA	12	ASTPDRDGGKLF
TRBJ1-5	NA	TRBV6-5	once	10	ASRTAEQPQH
TRBJ1-2	TRBD1	TRBV5-1	NA	12	ASTLLGQDHGYT
TRBJ2-5	NA	TRBV7-9	NA	13	ASSLNFAGQETQY
TRBJ1-5	TRBD1	TRBV19	NA	15	ASKVSGGGYSNQPQH